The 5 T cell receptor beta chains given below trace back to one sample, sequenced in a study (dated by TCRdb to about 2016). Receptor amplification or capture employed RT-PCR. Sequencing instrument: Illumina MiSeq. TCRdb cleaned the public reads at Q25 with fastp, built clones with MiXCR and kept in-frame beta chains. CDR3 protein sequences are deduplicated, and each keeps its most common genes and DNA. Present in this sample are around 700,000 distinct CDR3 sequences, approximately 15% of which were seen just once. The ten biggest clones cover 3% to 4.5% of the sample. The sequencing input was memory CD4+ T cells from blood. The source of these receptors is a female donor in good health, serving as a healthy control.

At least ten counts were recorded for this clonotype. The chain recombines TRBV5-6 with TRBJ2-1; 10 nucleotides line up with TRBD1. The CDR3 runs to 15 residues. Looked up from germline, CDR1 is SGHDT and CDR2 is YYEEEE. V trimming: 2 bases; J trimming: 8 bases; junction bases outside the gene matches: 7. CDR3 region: CASSLGGQGIYEQFF. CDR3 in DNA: TGTGCCAGCAGCTTAGGGGGACAGGGGATCTATGAGCAGTTCTTC.

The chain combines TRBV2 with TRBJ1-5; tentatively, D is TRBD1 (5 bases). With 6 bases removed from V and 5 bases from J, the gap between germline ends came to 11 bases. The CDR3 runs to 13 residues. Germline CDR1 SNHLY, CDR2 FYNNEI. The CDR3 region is CASRPGRDQPQHF. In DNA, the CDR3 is TGTGCCAGCAGGCCGGGCAGGGATCAGCCCCAGCATTTT. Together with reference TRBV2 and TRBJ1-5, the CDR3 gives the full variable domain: EPEVTQTPSHQVTQMGQEVILRCVPISNHLYFYWYRQILGQKVEFLVSFYNNEISEKSEIFDDQFSVERPDGSNFTLKIRSTKLEDSAMYFCASRPGRDQPQHFGDGTRLSIL.

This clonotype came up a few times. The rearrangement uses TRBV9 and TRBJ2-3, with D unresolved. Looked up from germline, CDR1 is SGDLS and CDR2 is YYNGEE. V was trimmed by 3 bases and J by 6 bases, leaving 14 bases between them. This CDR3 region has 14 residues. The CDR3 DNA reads TGTGCCAGCAGCGACCCCACCTCGGGCGATACGCAGTATTTT. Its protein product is CASSDPTSGDTQYF. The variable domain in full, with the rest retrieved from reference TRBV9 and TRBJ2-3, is DSGVTQTPKHLITATGQRVTLRCSPRSGDLSVYWYQQSLDQGLQFLIQYYNGEERAKGNILERFSAQQFPDLHSELNLSSLELGDSALYFCASSDPTSGDTQYFGPGTRLTVL.

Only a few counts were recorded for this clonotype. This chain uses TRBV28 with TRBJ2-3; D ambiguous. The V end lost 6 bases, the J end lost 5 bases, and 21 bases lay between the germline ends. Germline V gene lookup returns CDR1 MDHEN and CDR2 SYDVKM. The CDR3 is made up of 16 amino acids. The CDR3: CASSTVKRALGDTQYF. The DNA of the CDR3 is TGTGCCAGCAGCACCGTGAAACGGGCGTTGGGAGATACGCAGTATTTT.

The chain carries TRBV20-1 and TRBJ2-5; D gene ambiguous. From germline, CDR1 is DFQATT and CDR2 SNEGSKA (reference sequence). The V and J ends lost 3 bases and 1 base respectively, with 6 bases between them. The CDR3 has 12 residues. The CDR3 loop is CSARASQETQYF. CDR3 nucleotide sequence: TGCAGTGCTAGGGCTAGCCAAGAGACCCAGTACTTC.